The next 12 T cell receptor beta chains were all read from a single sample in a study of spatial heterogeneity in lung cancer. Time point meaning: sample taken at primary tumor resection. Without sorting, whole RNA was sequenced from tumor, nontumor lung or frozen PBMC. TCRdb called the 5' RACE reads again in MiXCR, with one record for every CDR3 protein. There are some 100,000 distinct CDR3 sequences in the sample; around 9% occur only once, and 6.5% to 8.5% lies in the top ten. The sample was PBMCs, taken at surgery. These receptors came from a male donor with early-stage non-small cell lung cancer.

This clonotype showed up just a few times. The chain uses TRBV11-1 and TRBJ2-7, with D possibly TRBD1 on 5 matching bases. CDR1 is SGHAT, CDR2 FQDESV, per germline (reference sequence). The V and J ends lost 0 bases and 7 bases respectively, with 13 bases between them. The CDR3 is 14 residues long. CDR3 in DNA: TGTGCCAGCAGCTTAGCGGTAAAGGGGATGGAGCAGTACTTC. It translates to CASSLAVKGMEQYF.

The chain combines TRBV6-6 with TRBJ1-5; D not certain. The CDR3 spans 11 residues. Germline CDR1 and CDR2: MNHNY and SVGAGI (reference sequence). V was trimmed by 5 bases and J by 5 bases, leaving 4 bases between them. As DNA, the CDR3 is TGTGCCAGCAGTACGGATCAGCCCCAGCATTTT. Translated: CASSTDQPQHF.

The CDR3 DNA reads TGCAGTGCTAGAGATCCCGATACGCAGTATTTT. This sequence encodes CSARDPDTQYF. This chain connects TRBV20-1 to TRBJ2-3; D not certain. The ends were cut back, 0 bases at V and 6 bases at J, with 4 bases in the middle. Germline CDR1 and CDR2: DFQATT and SNEGSKA (reference sequence). The CDR3 has 11 amino acids.

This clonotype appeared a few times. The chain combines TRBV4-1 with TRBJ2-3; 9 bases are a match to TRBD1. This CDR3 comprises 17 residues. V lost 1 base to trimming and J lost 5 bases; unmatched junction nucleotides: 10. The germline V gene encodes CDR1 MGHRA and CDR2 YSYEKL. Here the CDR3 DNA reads TGCGCCAGCAGCCAAGGTCCCGGGACAGGGATGAGAGATACGCAGTATTTT. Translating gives CASSQGPGTGMRDTQYF.

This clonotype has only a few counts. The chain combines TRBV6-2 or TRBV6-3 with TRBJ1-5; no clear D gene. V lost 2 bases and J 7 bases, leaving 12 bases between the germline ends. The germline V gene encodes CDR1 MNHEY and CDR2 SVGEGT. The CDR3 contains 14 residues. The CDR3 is CASSYLASGQPQHF. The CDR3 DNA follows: TGTGCCAGCAGTTACCTGGCGAGCGGGCAGCCCCAGCATTTT.

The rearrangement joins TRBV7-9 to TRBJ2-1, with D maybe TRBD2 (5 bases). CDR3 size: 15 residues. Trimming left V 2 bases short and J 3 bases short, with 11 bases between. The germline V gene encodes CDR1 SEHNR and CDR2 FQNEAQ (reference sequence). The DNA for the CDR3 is TGTGCCAGCAGCTTAACGGGAAGCGACTACAATGAGCAGTTCTTC. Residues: CASSLTGSDYNEQFF.

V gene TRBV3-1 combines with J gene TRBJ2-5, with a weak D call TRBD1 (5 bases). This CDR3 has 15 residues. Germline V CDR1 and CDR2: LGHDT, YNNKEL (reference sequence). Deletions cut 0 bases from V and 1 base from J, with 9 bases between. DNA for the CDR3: TGTGCCAGCAGCCAAGATCTGGACACCCAAGAGACCCAGTACTTC. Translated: CASSQDLDTQETQYF.

CDR3 residues: CASSSRAANVLTF. DNA of the CDR3: TGTGCCAGCAGCAGCAGAGCGGCCAACGTCCTGACTTTC. V usage is TRBV7-9 and J usage is TRBJ2-6; D is unresolved. V was clipped by 5 bases and J by 6 bases, with 8 bases between them. Germline V gene sequence: CDR1 SEHNR, CDR2 FQNEAQ (reference sequence). The CDR3 is 13 residues long.

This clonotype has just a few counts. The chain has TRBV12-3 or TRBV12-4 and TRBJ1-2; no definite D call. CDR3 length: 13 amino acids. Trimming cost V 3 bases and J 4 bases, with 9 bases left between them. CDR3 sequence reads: CASSFLAPYGYTF. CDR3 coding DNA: TGTGCCAGCAGTTTTTTGGCTCCCTATGGCTACACCTTC.

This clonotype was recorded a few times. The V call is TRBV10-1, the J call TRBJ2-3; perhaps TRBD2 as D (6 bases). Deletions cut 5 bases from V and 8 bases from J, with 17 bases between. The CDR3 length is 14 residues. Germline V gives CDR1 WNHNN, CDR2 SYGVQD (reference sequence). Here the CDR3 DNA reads TGCGCCAGCAGTAGGACGGGGGTCGGCGGTACGCAGTATTTT. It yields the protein CASSRTGVGGTQYF.

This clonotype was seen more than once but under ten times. In DNA form, the CDR3 reads TGTGCCAGTAGTATAGGTTCAGGTCGAAATCAGCCCCAGCATTTT. This codes for CASSIGSGRNQPQHF. The chain couples TRBV19 to TRBJ1-5; the D is unclear. The CDR3 runs 15 residues. The ends were cut back, 1 base at V and 4 bases at J, with 11 bases in the middle. Germline CDR1 and CDR2: LNHDA and SQIVND (reference sequence). The whole variable domain, remainder taken from reference TRBV19 and TRBJ1-5, is DGGITQSPKYLFRKEGQNVTLSCEQNLNHDAMYWYRQDPGQGLRLIYYSQIVNDFQKGDIAEGYSVSREKKESFPLTVTSAQKNPTAFYLCASSIGSGRNQPQHFGDGTRLSIL.

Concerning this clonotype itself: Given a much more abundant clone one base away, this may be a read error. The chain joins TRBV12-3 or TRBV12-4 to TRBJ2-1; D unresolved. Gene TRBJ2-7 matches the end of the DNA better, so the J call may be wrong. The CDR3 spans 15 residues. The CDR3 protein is CASSHGRITYNEQYF. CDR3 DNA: TGTGCCAGCAGCCATGGGCGTATCACCTACAATGAGCAGTACTTC.